Presented here are 16 T cell receptor beta chains from one specimen sequenced in a study of human T cells and chemical hapten exposure. TCRdb passed the RACE reads through MiXCR, listing each CDR3 protein once. The top ten hold 1.1% to 1.5% of the sample, which has about 140,000 distinct CDR3 sequences, about 11% seen once. Time point meaning: patch test 2, 6 weeks after DPC sensitization. Stated treatment: therapeutic diphenylcyclopropenone sensitization with weekly scalp DPC. The input for sequencing was whole blood, taken in connection with sensitization to the hapten diphenylcyclopropenone (DPC). The receptors derive from a woman aged 50 to 60 with alopecia areata. Some clones in this sample may be carry-over from other donors' samples.

The chain recombines TRBV29-1 with TRBJ2-1, with 10 bases identical to TRBD2. This CDR3 has 15 residues. Trimming removed 7 bases from V and 3 bases from J; junction bases left unmatched: 9. Per the germline V gene, CDR1 is SQVTM and CDR2 is ANQGSEA. CDR3 amino acids: CSAEKAGGSYNEQFF. The CDR3 nucleotides read TGCAGCGCCGAAAAAGCGGGAGGGAGCTACAATGAGCAGTTCTTC.

In its sample, this clonotype was seen a few times. V usage is TRBV19 and J usage is TRBJ1-5; no clear D gene. The length of the CDR3 is 12 residues. Trimming took off 6 bases at V and 1 base at J, with 4 bases between the two ends. Germline values: CDR1 LNHDA, CDR2 SQIVND (reference sequence). The CDR3 protein is CASRDSNQPQHF. Written as DNA, the CDR3 is TGTGCCAGTAGAGACAGCAATCAGCCCCAGCATTTT. The entire variable domain, with the rest obtained from reference TRBV19 and TRBJ1-5, is as follows: DGGITQSPKYLFRKEGQNVTLSCEQNLNHDAMYWYRQDPGQGLRLIYYSQIVNDFQKGDIAEGYSVSREKKESFPLTVTSAQKNPTAFYLCASRDSNQPQHFGDGTRLSIL.

This clonotype was observed a few times. The chain recombines TRBV30 with TRBJ2-3, with unresolved D. The CDR3 totals 12 residues. Germline V gene sequence: CDR1 GTSNPN, CDR2 SVGIG (reference sequence). V lost 3 bases and J 6 bases, leaving 10 bases between the germline ends. The DNA of the CDR3 is TGTGCCTGGAGCGAACAAGTGGATACGCAGTATTTT. Translating it yields CAWSEQVDTQYF.

In its sample, this clonotype was seen many times. This chain connects TRBV5-8 to TRBJ1-4, with 11 bases lining up with TRBD1. The ends lost 4 bases at V and 6 bases at J; junction bases unmatched: 5. There are 15 residues in the CDR3. Germline V lookup: CDR1 SGHTS, CDR2 YDEGEE. CDR3: CASSPGQGVDEKLFF. Here the CDR3 DNA reads TGTGCCAGCAGCCCGGGACAGGGGGTTGATGAAAAACTGTTTTTT.

The chain employs TRBV7-2 and TRBJ2-1, with D possibly being TRBD2 (5 bases). Germline V gene sequence: CDR1 SGHTA, CDR2 FQGNSA. Trimming took off 1 base at V and 12 bases at J, with 7 bases between the two ends. The CDR3 runs to 11 residues. The CDR3 region has the DNA TGTGCCAGCAGCTTAGGGAGGCCGCAGTTCTTC. Its translation: CASSLGRPQFF.

This clonotype occurred a few times. The chain is built from TRBV6-6 and TRBJ2-1; TRBD2 is a possible D gene (6 bases). There are 15 residues in the CDR3. Germline assignment: CDR1 MNHNY and CDR2 SVGAGI (reference sequence). Deletions cut 1 base from V and 6 bases from J, with 13 bases between. DNA for the CDR3: TGTGCCAGCAGTTACTTGACGGGAGTGAGCAATGAGCAGTTCTTC. It codes for CASSYLTGVSNEQFF.

This clonotype was detected only a few times. V usage is TRBV7-9 and J usage is TRBJ1-6; D gene uncertain. Germline V gives CDR1 SEHNR, CDR2 FQNEAQ (reference sequence). The CDR3 sequence is 17 residues long. V shed 3 bases and J shed 0 bases, with 12 bases lying between them. The CDR3, as DNA: TGTGCCAGCAGCTTCGTCGCCGGGAGCTCCTATAATTCACCCCTCCACTTT. Its translation is CASSFVAGSSYNSPLHF.

This clonotype was seen a handful of times. The chain has TRBV20-1 and TRBJ1-3, with D unclear. This CDR3 comprises 13 residues. The germline CDR1 and CDR2 sequences are DFQATT and SNEGSKA (reference sequence). V dropped 0 bases and J dropped 4 bases, with 7 bases sitting between them. The CDR3 DNA reads TGCAGTGCTAGAGATGGGTTCGGAAACACCATATATTTT. It encodes CSARDGFGNTIYF.

This rearrangement joins TRBV18 to TRBJ1-5, with D perhaps TRBD1 (5 bases). The CDR3 consists of 14 residues. Germline-derived CDR1 and CDR2 are KGHSH and LQKENI. Trimming took off 6 bases at V and 2 bases at J, with 11 bases between the two ends. CDR3 sequence (DNA): TGTGCCAGCTCCTGGGGGGGAGGCAATCAGCCCCAGCATTTT. This codes for CASSWGGGNQPQHF. Filled out from reference TRBV18 and TRBJ1-5, the complete variable domain reads NAGVMQNPRHLVRRRGQEARLRCSPMKGHSHVYWYRQLPEEGLKFMVYLQKENIIDESGMPKERFSAEFPKEGPSILRIQQVVRGDSAAYFCASSWGGGNQPQHFGDGTRLSIL.

This clonotype was observed many times. The chain is built from TRBV7-2 and TRBJ2-7, with 10 bases matching TRBD2. The length of the CDR3 is 13 residues. The V and J ends lost 5 bases and 4 bases, in that order; junction bases with no gene match: 2. Germline V CDR1 and CDR2: SGHTA, FQGNSA. This chain's CDR3 is CASSPSGSYEQYF. CDR3 nucleotides: TGTGCCAGCAGCCCTAGCGGGAGTTACGAGCAGTACTTC.

CDR3 bases: TGCAGTGCCCCGCTCCTCCAGGGCAAGTACGAGCAGTACTTC. Its protein product is CSAPLLQGKYEQYF. The chain links TRBV20-1 to TRBJ2-7; D may be TRBD1 (5 bases). Trimming took off 6 bases at V and 4 bases at J, with 19 bases between the two ends. CDR3 length: 14 amino acids. Looked up from germline, CDR1 is DFQATT and CDR2 is SNEGSKA (reference sequence).

This clonotype was seen ten or more times. This sequence joins TRBV11-2 and TRBJ1-6; D not resolved. The CDR3 has 13 residues. The germline V gene has CDR1 SGHAT and CDR2 FQNNGV. The germline V and J ends were trimmed by 0 bases and 5 bases, with 2 bases remaining between them. The CDR3 DNA is TGTGCCAGCAGCTTAGAAAATAATTCACCCCTCCACTTT. Translation: CASSLENNSPLHF.

This clonotype turned up a few times. The CDR3, as DNA: TGTGCCAGCAGCTTAACTCAGGGGACAGATACGCAGTATTTT. This codes for CASSLTQGTDTQYF. The rearrangement links TRBV11-3 to TRBJ2-3; D may be TRBD1 (6 bases). The CDR3 length is 14 residues. Germline V gene lookup returns CDR1 SGHNT and CDR2 YENEEA. V was trimmed by 2 bases and J by 3 bases, leaving 9 bases between them.

This clonotype was detected a few times. The chain links TRBV30 to TRBJ2-3; D gene unclear. The V and J ends lost 2 bases and 0 bases respectively, with 6 bases between them. The CDR3 runs 13 residues. From germline, CDR1 is GTSNPN and CDR2 SVGIG (reference sequence). The CDR3, as DNA: TGTGCCTGGAGTAGGTTGAGCACAGATACGCAGTATTTT. Its protein product is CAWSRLSTDTQYF.

The chain has TRBV18 and TRBJ2-4, with 11 bases that match TRBD1. The trim removed 3 bases at V and 6 bases at J, leaving 1 base unmatched. Germline-derived CDR1 and CDR2 are KGHSH and LQKENI. The CDR3 is 14 amino acids. Here the CDR3 DNA reads TGTGCCAGCTCACCCGGGACAGGGGGAAACATTCAGTACTTC. It yields the protein CASSPGTGGNIQYF. The full variable domain, with the rest looked up from reference TRBV18 and TRBJ2-4, is NAGVMQNPRHLVRRRGQEARLRCSPMKGHSHVYWYRQLPEEGLKFMVYLQKENIIDESGMPKERFSAEFPKEGPSILRIQQVVRGDSAAYFCASSPGTGGNIQYFGAGTRLSVL.

This rearrangement joins TRBV6-1 to TRBJ2-3; no firm D call. Germline V CDR1 and CDR2: MNHNS, SASEGT. The CDR3 has 13 residues. The V end was cut by 7 bases, the J end by 0 bases, with 8 bases between. CDR3 DNA: TGTGCCAGCATGTTTCCTAGCACAGATACGCAGTATTTT. Translated: CASMFPSTDTQYF.